These T cell receptor beta chains were read from a single sample in a study of blood T cell repertoires in COVID-19. Measured with immunoSEQ multiplex PCR; TCRdb has only the in-frame clones, and not every one. This repertoire shows over 150,000 clones, 94% found once; its top ten account for around 0.8%. The specimen sequenced was peripheral blood. The receptor source for this set is a man aged 30 to 39 with COVID-19, enrolled during active disease. Both conserved end residues are part of each CDR3. Fields, in order: J gene, V gene, D gene, clone size, CDR3 DNA, CDR3 protein. D genes are given only for firm matches. Only part of the rows carry a size: once, few, many, or a class if the clone is expanded.

J gene: TRBJ1-6; V gene: TRBV6-1; D gene: .; clone size: .; CDR3 DNA: TGTGCCAGCAGTGAATATGGGGGCGGCGGTAATTCACCCCTCCACTTT; CDR3 protein: CASSEYGGGGNSPLHF
J gene: TRBJ2-7; V gene: TRBV20-1; D gene: TRBD1; clone size: .; CDR3 DNA: TGCAGTGCTAGTAGGGGGCAGGCCAAGGCCTACGAGCAGTACTTC; CDR3 protein: CSASRGQAKAYEQYF
J gene: TRBJ1-1; V gene: TRBV5-6; D gene: .; clone size: .; CDR3 DNA: TGTGCCAGCAGCTTGTTAGACAAGAACACTGAAGCTTTCTTT; CDR3 protein: CASSLLDKNTEAFF
J gene: TRBJ2-1; V gene: TRBV7-9; D gene: .; clone size: .; CDR3 DNA: TGTGCCAGCAGCTCGACTGACTCGTACAATGAGCAGTTCTTC; CDR3 protein: CASSSTDSYNEQFF
J gene: TRBJ1-1; V gene: TRBV10-3; D gene: .; clone size: .; CDR3 DNA: TGTGCCATCAGTGAACCCGGGATGAACACTGAAGCTTTCTTT; CDR3 protein: CAISEPGMNTEAFF
J gene: TRBJ2-1; V gene: TRBV5-1; D gene: TRBD2; clone size: .; CDR3 DNA: TGCGCCAGCAGCCTCGGGGGGGATGTAAATGAGCAGTTCTTC; CDR3 protein: CASSLGGDVNEQFF
J gene: TRBJ2-5; V gene: TRBV3-1/TRBV3-2; D gene: .; clone size: .; CDR3 DNA: TGTGCCAGCAGCCTCCAGGGGCCCCAGTACTTC; CDR3 protein: CASSLQGPQYF
J gene: TRBJ1-2; V gene: TRBV29-1; D gene: .; clone size: .; CDR3 DNA: TGCAGCGTTGAACGGGGGGCGCAAGGTGGCTACACCTTC; CDR3 protein: CSVERGAQGGYTF
J gene: TRBJ1-5; V gene: TRBV7-3; D gene: .; clone size: .; CDR3 DNA: TGTGCCAGCAGCTTAATCGACGGAGGATTGGGTCGAGGCAGTCAGCCCCAGCATTTT; CDR3 protein: CASSLIDGGLGRGSQPQHF
J gene: TRBJ1-4; V gene: TRBV19; D gene: TRBD1; clone size: few; CDR3 DNA: TGTGCCAGTAGTACTGGGACAGTAAATGAAAAACTGTTTTTT; CDR3 protein: CASSTGTVNEKLFF
J gene: TRBJ2-7; V gene: TRBV18; D gene: TRBD1; clone size: .; CDR3 DNA: TGTGCCAGCTCACCAAGGGGACAGGCCTACGAGCAGTACTTC; CDR3 protein: CASSPRGQAYEQYF
J gene: TRBJ1-2; V gene: TRBV14; D gene: .; clone size: .; CDR3 DNA: TGTGCCAGCAGCCGAAACTCAGGTGGCAGGGTGAACTATGGCTACACCTTC; CDR3 protein: CASSRNSGGRVNYGYTF
J gene: TRBJ1-6; V gene: TRBV30; D gene: .; clone size: .; CDR3 DNA: TGTGCCTGGAGCCCCGACCAGGGTTATAATTCACCCCTCCACTTT; CDR3 protein: CAWSPDQGYNSPLHF
J gene: TRBJ1-1; V gene: TRBV5-1; D gene: .; clone size: .; CDR3 DNA: TGCGCCAGCAGACCACCGGGCGGGTACACTGAAGCTTTCTTT; CDR3 protein: CASRPPGGYTEAFF
J gene: TRBJ1-6; V gene: TRBV5-5; D gene: TRBD1; clone size: .; CDR3 DNA: TGTGCCACCCGGGGGGGACAGGGGGCGAAGAATTCACCCCTCCACTTT; CDR3 protein: CATRGGQGAKNSPLHF
J gene: TRBJ2-7; V gene: TRBV6-1; D gene: .; clone size: .; CDR3 DNA: TGTGCCAGCAGTGAAATGGGCCGCCCAGGGGTTCACTACGAGCAGTACTTC; CDR3 protein: CASSEMGRPGVHYEQYF
J gene: TRBJ2-5; V gene: TRBV19; D gene: .; clone size: .; CDR3 DNA: TGTGCCAGTGGGGGTCCGGGACTGAAGACCCAGTACTTC; CDR3 protein: CASGGPGLKTQYF
J gene: TRBJ2-1; V gene: TRBV19; D gene: .; clone size: .; CDR3 DNA: TGTGCCAGTAGTACCCCCAGGGGCACCCTCTACAATGAGCAGTTCTTC; CDR3 protein: CASSTPRGTLYNEQFF
J gene: TRBJ2-1; V gene: TRBV10-1; D gene: .; clone size: .; CDR3 DNA: TGCGCCAGCAGTGGGGTGGTTAGCGGAAGCTCCTACAATGAGCAGTTCTTC; CDR3 protein: CASSGVVSGSSYNEQFF
J gene: TRBJ2-6; V gene: TRBV2; D gene: .; clone size: .; CDR3 DNA: TGTGCCAGCAGCGCCCGACCACTAGCCTCGGGGCCCAACGTCCTGACTTTC; CDR3 protein: CASSARPLASGPNVLTF
J gene: TRBJ1-3; V gene: TRBV5-4; D gene: TRBD1; clone size: .; CDR3 DNA: TGTGCCAGCAGCTTGGACTTCGGGACAGGGACATTAAACACCATATATTTT; CDR3 protein: CASSLDFGTGTLNTIYF
J gene: TRBJ2-1; V gene: TRBV2; D gene: .; clone size: .; CDR3 DNA: TGTGCCAGCAGTTCTCCATCTAGCTCCTACAATGAGCAGTTCTTC; CDR3 protein: CASSSPSSSYNEQFF
J gene: TRBJ1-4; V gene: TRBV7-9; D gene: TRBD1; clone size: .; CDR3 DNA: TGTGCCATTACGACAGGGGGACTAGAAAAACTGTTTTTT; CDR3 protein: CAITTGGLEKLFF
J gene: TRBJ2-2; V gene: TRBV10-1; D gene: .; clone size: .; CDR3 DNA: TGCGCCAGCAGTGAGTCGACAGGGAACACCGGGGAGCTGTTTTTT; CDR3 protein: CASSESTGNTGELFF
J gene: TRBJ1-5; V gene: TRBV18; D gene: .; clone size: .; CDR3 DNA: TGTGCCAGCTCACCAGGACTAGATGGAGGCCAGCCCCAGCATTTT; CDR3 protein: CASSPGLDGGQPQHF
J gene: TRBJ1-5; V gene: TRBV6-5; D gene: .; clone size: .; CDR3 DNA: TGTGCCAGCAATTTGGACAGACGCAATCAGCCCCAGCATTTT; CDR3 protein: CASNLDRRNQPQHF
J gene: TRBJ1-2; V gene: TRBV5-6; D gene: .; clone size: .; CDR3 DNA: TGTGCCAGCAGCTTGAGAGGACCACTCGGGAAACACTATGGCTACACCTTC; CDR3 protein: CASSLRGPLGKHYGYTF
J gene: TRBJ1-1; V gene: TRBV5-4; D gene: .; clone size: .; CDR3 DNA: TGTGCCAGCAGCCAAGGGGGTATGAACACTGAAGCTTTCTTT; CDR3 protein: CASSQGGMNTEAFF
J gene: TRBJ1-5; V gene: TRBV30; D gene: .; clone size: .; CDR3 DNA: TGTGCCTGGAGCTTAACAGGGACAAATCAGCCCCAGCATTTT; CDR3 protein: CAWSLTGTNQPQHF
J gene: TRBJ1-2; V gene: TRBV3-1/TRBV3-2; D gene: .; clone size: once; CDR3 DNA: TGTGCCAGCAGCCAATCGGGAGGTTCGCCCACCTTC; CDR3 protein: CASSQSGGSPTF
J gene: TRBJ1-2; V gene: TRBV5-4; D gene: TRBD1; clone size: .; CDR3 DNA: TGTGCCAGCAGCCCGGGACAGGGGGCGGTCGGCTACACCTTC; CDR3 protein: CASSPGQGAVGYTF
J gene: TRBJ2-3; V gene: TRBV5-6; D gene: .; clone size: .; CDR3 DNA: TGTGCCAGCAGCTCTCTTATTGAGGATACGCAGTATTTT; CDR3 protein: CASSSLIEDTQYF
J gene: TRBJ1-2; V gene: TRBV7-3; D gene: .; clone size: .; CDR3 DNA: TGTGCCAGCAGCGCTACAGGCGCTCGCTACACCTTC; CDR3 protein: CASSATGARYTF
J gene: TRBJ2-5; V gene: TRBV2; D gene: TRBD2; clone size: once; CDR3 DNA: TGTGCCAGCAGTGAAGAGAGCGGGGGTGAGACCCAGTACTTC; CDR3 protein: CASSEESGGETQYF
J gene: TRBJ1-2; V gene: TRBV6-5; D gene: TRBD1; clone size: .; CDR3 DNA: TGTGCCAGCAGTTACAGGGACAGGGGGTCCTATGGCTACACCTTC; CDR3 protein: CASSYRDRGSYGYTF
J gene: TRBJ1-3; V gene: TRBV4-1; D gene: TRBD1; clone size: .; CDR3 DNA: TGCGCCAGCAGCCAACCCCCGGGACAGGGGGGGAACACCATATATTTT; CDR3 protein: CASSQPPGQGGNTIYF
J gene: TRBJ1-5; V gene: TRBV2; D gene: .; clone size: once; CDR3 DNA: TGTGCCAGCAGTGAAGGGAGGGACAGCAATCAGCCCCAGCATTTT; CDR3 protein: CASSEGRDSNQPQHF
J gene: TRBJ1-2; V gene: TRBV30; D gene: TRBD1; clone size: .; CDR3 DNA: TGTGCCTGGAGGACAGGGGCGGCCGGCTACACCTTC; CDR3 protein: CAWRTGAAGYTF
J gene: TRBJ2-5; V gene: TRBV29-1; D gene: TRBD1; clone size: .; CDR3 DNA: TGCAGCGTTTTTGGACAGGGTCTCCAAGAGACCCAGTACTTC; CDR3 protein: CSVFGQGLQETQYF
J gene: TRBJ1-1; V gene: TRBV7-9; D gene: .; clone size: .; CDR3 DNA: TGTGCCAGCAGCTTATCGACAGATGAAGCTTTCTTT; CDR3 protein: CASSLSTDEAFF
J gene: TRBJ1-5; V gene: TRBV7-9; D gene: .; clone size: .; CDR3 DNA: TGTGCCAGCAGCTTAGGGGGCATTAAGGGGCGTCCTAGCAATCAGCCCCAGCATTTT; CDR3 protein: CASSLGGIKGRPSNQPQHF
J gene: TRBJ2-3; V gene: TRBV3-1/TRBV3-2; D gene: TRBD2; clone size: .; CDR3 DNA: TGTGCCAGCAGCCAAGGACTAGCGGGGGCCAGCGGGAGCACAGATACGCAGTATTTT; CDR3 protein: CASSQGLAGASGSTDTQYF
J gene: TRBJ1-3; V gene: TRBV19; D gene: .; clone size: .; CDR3 DNA: TGTGCCAGTAGTACCCTGGACAGCTCTGGAAACACCATATATTTT; CDR3 protein: CASSTLDSSGNTIYF
J gene: TRBJ2-1; V gene: TRBV4-1; D gene: TRBD1; clone size: .; CDR3 DNA: TGCGCCAGCAGCCCACAACAGGGGTCGACCTACAATGAGCAGTTCTTC; CDR3 protein: CASSPQQGSTYNEQFF
J gene: TRBJ2-2; V gene: TRBV7-7; D gene: .; clone size: .; CDR3 DNA: TGTGCCAGCAGCCCGATGAGGTCCGGGGAGCTGTTTTTT; CDR3 protein: CASSPMRSGELFF
J gene: TRBJ1-6; V gene: TRBV27; D gene: .; clone size: .; CDR3 DNA: TGTGCCAGCAGTTTTCCAGGGGATTCACCCCTCCACTTT; CDR3 protein: CASSFPGDSPLHF
J gene: TRBJ2-1; V gene: TRBV3-1/TRBV3-2; D gene: .; clone size: .; CDR3 DNA: TGTGCCAGCAGCCAATCGACAAGTAATGAGCAGTTCTTC; CDR3 protein: CASSQSTSNEQFF
J gene: TRBJ2-7; V gene: TRBV14; D gene: .; clone size: .; CDR3 DNA: TGTGCCAGCAGCCAAGTCCTGGCCGGGGAGCAGTACTTC; CDR3 protein: CASSQVLAGEQYF
J gene: TRBJ2-3; V gene: TRBV13; D gene: TRBD2; clone size: once; CDR3 DNA: TGTGCCAGCAGCCTGGGACTACTTACGCAGTATTTT; CDR3 protein: CASSLGLLTQYF
J gene: TRBJ1-3; V gene: TRBV5-1; D gene: .; clone size: .; CDR3 DNA: TGCGCCAGCAGCTTTACAGGGAGTCCTGGAAACACCATATATTTT; CDR3 protein: CASSFTGSPGNTIYF
J gene: TRBJ1-1; V gene: TRBV11-2; D gene: .; clone size: once; CDR3 DNA: TGTGCCAGCAGCCCCGGGACTCTGAACACTGAAGCTTTCTTT; CDR3 protein: CASSPGTLNTEAFF
J gene: TRBJ2-3; V gene: TRBV6-5; D gene: TRBD2; clone size: .; CDR3 DNA: TGTGCCAGCAGACGGACTAGCGGCACAGATACGCAGTATTTT; CDR3 protein: CASRRTSGTDTQYF
J gene: TRBJ1-1; V gene: TRBV6-5; D gene: .; clone size: .; CDR3 DNA: TGTGCCAGCAGAGCGAACACTGAAGCTTTCTTT; CDR3 protein: CASRANTEAFF
J gene: TRBJ1-5; V gene: TRBV5-4; D gene: TRBD1; clone size: .; CDR3 DNA: TGTGCCAGCAGCACCGACAGGGCGGGGAAGCCCCAGCATTTT; CDR3 protein: CASSTDRAGKPQHF
J gene: TRBJ1-5; V gene: TRBV6-5; D gene: TRBD1; clone size: .; CDR3 DNA: TGTGCCAGCAGTACCGAGACAGGGGGCCATCCCCAGCATTTT; CDR3 protein: CASSTETGGHPQHF